These 30 T cell receptor beta chains came from one sample sequenced in a study of monozygotic twins with inflammatory bowel disease. One entry per CDR3 protein, without DNA, is what TCRdb gives after re-calling the 5' RACE reads. With some 330,000 distinct CDR3 sequences in the sample, the ten largest clones hold roughly 5.8%. Source material: blood. The source of these receptors is a human donor with ulcerative colitis or Crohn's disease, or a healthy co-twin of an affected twin (not recorded which).

The rearrangement uses TRBV12-3 or TRBV12-4 and TRBJ1-4. The CDR3 loop spans 15 amino acids. The CDR3 protein is CASSFGGGVWEKLFF.

The chain recombines TRBV5-1 with TRBJ2-1. The CDR3 is 14 amino acids. In germline, CDR1 is SGHRS, CDR2 YFSETQ. CDR3 region: CASSFESSYNEQFF.

V is TRBV14 and J is TRBJ2-3; TCRdb's assignment of TRBD1 cannot be checked, as there is no DNA. In germline, CDR1 is SGHDN, CDR2 FVKESK. CDR3 length equals 17 residues. CDR3: CASSQVGAPAGPNTQYF. The entire variable domain, with the rest obtained from reference TRBV14 and TRBJ2-3, is as follows: EAGVTQFPSHSVIEKGQTVTLRCDPISGHDNLYWYRRVMGKEIKFLLHFVKESKQDESGMPNNRFLAERTGGTYSTLKVQPAELEDSGVYFCASSQVGAPAGPNTQYFGPGTRLTVL.

This chain uses TRBV7-3 with TRBJ1-1; TCRdb returns TRBD1, unconfirmable since there is no DNA. This CDR3 has 16 amino acids. The germline gives CDR1 SGHTA, CDR2 FQGTGA. The CDR3 sequence is CASSPKGNRGNTEAFF.

This chain uses TRBV3-1 with TRBJ2-7. CDR3 length: 12 amino acids. Germline CDR1 is LGHDT and CDR2 is YNNKEL (reference sequence). The CDR3: CASSQEEREQYF.

The V and J genes are TRBV4-3 and TRBJ1-4; TCRdb's D gene call, TRBD1, goes unchecked for lack of DNA. Germline lookup yields CDR1 LGHNA and CDR2 YSLEER. The length of the CDR3 is 16 residues. CDR3 region: CASSQVIGQGEEKLFF.

This chain uses TRBV5-1 with TRBJ2-2. CDR1 and CDR2 from the germline V gene are SGHRS and YFSETQ. CDR3 size: 17 residues. CDR3 sequence: CASSLALDHLNTGELFF.

The chain's CDR3 is CASSTDRIVSRVTGELFF. This sequence joins TRBV6-2 or TRBV6-3 and TRBJ2-2; TCRdb lists TRBD1, though no DNA is available to test this call. The CDR3 loop spans 18 amino acids. In germline, CDR1 is MNHEY, CDR2 SVGEGT.

The chain links TRBV10-3 to TRBJ2-1; the D call of TRBD1 rests on TCRdb alone, since no DNA is present to check it. The germline V gene encodes CDR1 ENHRY and CDR2 SYGVKD. The CDR3 length is 16 residues. The CDR3 reads CAISESTSGPPQEQFF.

The chain links TRBV15 to TRBJ1-5. Germline V gene lookup returns CDR1 LNHNV and CDR2 YYDKDF (reference sequence). The CDR3 has 15 amino acids. CDR3 sequence: CATSRDKGYNQPQHF.

The V call is TRBV20-1, the J call TRBJ1-1; no DNA is available, so the TRBD1 call from TCRdb remains unchecked. Germline V CDR1 and CDR2: DFQATT, SNEGSKA (reference sequence). The CDR3 loop spans 15 amino acids. CDR3 protein: CSARAAGQGNTEAFF.

This chain links TRBV27 with TRBJ2-7; TCRdb designates TRBD2, a call that cannot be tested without DNA. The germline CDR1 and CDR2 sequences are MNHEY and SMNVEV (reference sequence). This CDR3 region has 14 residues. The CDR3 sequence is CASSHSGGDYEQYF.

V is TRBV12-3 or TRBV12-4 and J is TRBJ2-7; the D call of TRBD2 rests on TCRdb alone, since no DNA is present to check it. This CDR3 is 17 amino acids long. CDR3 protein: CASSLTVSSGGAYEQYF.

The chain uses TRBV12-3 or TRBV12-4 and TRBJ2-1; TCRdb gives TRBD1 as the D gene, but with no DNA this cannot be confirmed. This CDR3 contains 15 residues. CDR3: CASRLGTGGLNEQFF.

This chain uses TRBV3-1 with TRBJ2-7; there is no DNA to check the TCRdb D call of TRBD2. Germline CDR1 LGHDT, CDR2 YNNKEL (reference sequence). This CDR3 contains 16 residues. The CDR3: CASSQVGQRVVYEQYF.

The chain couples TRBV4-1 to TRBJ2-2; TCRdb's D call, TRBD2, is unchecked because there is no DNA. Germline CDR1 and CDR2: MGHRA and YSYEKL. The CDR3 covers 20 residues. The CDR3 reads CASSQDIPTSGGANTGELFF.

The chain couples TRBV5-1 to TRBJ1-4; lacking DNA, the TRBD1 call made by TCRdb goes unchecked. Germline V gives CDR1 SGHRS, CDR2 YFSETQ. This CDR3 is 18 amino acids long. CDR3 region: CASSLTDGARQGVQKLFF.

The chain uses TRBV28 and TRBJ2-2. Germline V gene lookup returns CDR1 MDHEN and CDR2 SYDVKM. This CDR3 is 13 amino acids long. The CDR3 spells CASRTANTGELFF.

The chain combines TRBV27 with TRBJ2-3; TCRdb's D gene call, TRBD1, goes unchecked for lack of DNA. The CDR3 totals 13 residues. Germline CDR1 and CDR2: MNHEY and SMNVEV (reference sequence). This CDR3 is CASRVAGLVTQYF.

The V gene is TRBV7-9, the J gene TRBJ2-3; TCRdb indicates TRBD1, and absent DNA this call remains unverified. The CDR3 contains 17 residues. CDR1 and CDR2 from the germline V gene are SEHNR and FQNEAQ (reference sequence). This CDR3 is CASSPAAGTFGTDTQYF.

J is TRBJ2-1 and V is TRBV5-1; the D gene TCRdb calls, TRBD1, cannot be checked with no DNA. This CDR3 comprises 15 residues. Germline assignment: CDR1 SGHRS and CDR2 YFSETQ. CDR3 amino acids: CVSSLAGTGGSEQFF.

The chain employs TRBV27 and TRBJ1-2; TCRdb picks TRBD1, but there is no DNA to check that call. Germline V CDR1 and CDR2: MNHEY, SMNVEV (reference sequence). The CDR3 length is 14 residues. The CDR3 region is CASSLEQGAYGYTF.

The chain links TRBV19 to TRBJ2-1; TCRdb's D call of TRBD1 is untestable without DNA. The CDR3 spans 14 residues. CDR1 is LNHDA, CDR2 SQIVND, per germline (reference sequence). The CDR3 sequence: CASSATGGGYEQFF. The variable domain in full, completed from reference TRBV19 and TRBJ2-1, reads DGGITQSPKYLFRKEGQNVTLSCEQNLNHDAMYWYRQDPGQGLRLIYYSQIVNDFQKGDIAEGYSVSREKKESFPLTVTSAQKNPTAFYLCASSATGGGYEQFFGPGTRLTVL.

V is TRBV6-1 and J is TRBJ1-5. This CDR3 contains 11 residues. Looked up from germline, CDR1 is MNHNS and CDR2 is SASEGT. This CDR3 reads CASSERQPQHF.

The CDR3 loop is CASSLSADYDTYEQYF. The V call is TRBV5-5, the J call TRBJ2-7. From germline, CDR1 is SGHKS and CDR2 YYEKEE (reference sequence). CDR3 length equals 16 residues.

This chain links TRBV7-8 with TRBJ1-5. CDR3 length: 15 amino acids. In germline, CDR1 is SGHVS, CDR2 FQNEAQ. CDR3 residues: CASSLVGMDHQPQHF.

This chain uses TRBV5-1 with TRBJ2-7; without DNA, the TCRdb call of TRBD2 cannot be checked. Per the germline V gene, CDR1 is SGHRS and CDR2 is YFSETQ. This CDR3 has 14 residues. CDR3 amino acids: CASSLGSGVLEQYF.

The J gene is TRBJ2-5, the V gene TRBV15; TCRdb returns TRBD2, unconfirmable since there is no DNA. The germline CDR1 and CDR2 sequences are LNHNV and YYDKDF (reference sequence). The CDR3 runs 16 residues. The chain's CDR3 is CATSRGGLAGAETQYF. Full variable domain (remainder filled in from reference TRBV15 and TRBJ2-5): DAMVIQNPRYQVTQFGKPVTLSCSQTLNHNVMYWYQQKSSQAPKLLFHYYDKDFNNEADTPDNFQSRRPNTSFCFLDIRSPGLGDTAMYLCATSRGGLAGAETQYFGPGTRLLVL.

The CDR3 reads CATRAGRTYEQYF. This sequence joins TRBV24-1 and TRBJ2-7; the D call of TRBD1 rests on TCRdb alone, since no DNA is present to check it. Germline V CDR1 and CDR2: KGHDR, SFDVKD. The CDR3 is made up of 13 amino acids.

The rearrangement uses TRBV10-3 and TRBJ2-7. The CDR3 totals 11 residues. The germline gives CDR1 ENHRY, CDR2 SYGVKD. CDR3 sequence: CAISVLDEQYF.